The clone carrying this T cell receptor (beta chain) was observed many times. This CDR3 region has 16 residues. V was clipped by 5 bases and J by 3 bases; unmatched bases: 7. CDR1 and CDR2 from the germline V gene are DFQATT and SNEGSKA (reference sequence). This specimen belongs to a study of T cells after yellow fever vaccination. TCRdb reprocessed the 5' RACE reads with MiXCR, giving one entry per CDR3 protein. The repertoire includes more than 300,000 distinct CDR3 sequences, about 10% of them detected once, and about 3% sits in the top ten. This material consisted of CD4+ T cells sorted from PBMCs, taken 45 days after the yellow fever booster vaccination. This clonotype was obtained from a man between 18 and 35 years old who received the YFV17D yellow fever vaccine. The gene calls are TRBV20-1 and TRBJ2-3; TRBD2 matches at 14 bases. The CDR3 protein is CSADLGLAGGTDTQYF. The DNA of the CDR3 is TGCAGTGCTGATTTAGGACTAGCGGGAGGAACAGATACGCAGTATTTT.